This is a list of T cell receptor beta chains from one sample in a study of blood T cell repertoires in COVID-19. Assay used: immunoSEQ multiplex PCR; TCRdb lists only in-frame clones, some missing. The repertoire includes 29,000 or so clones, about 88% of them detected once, and approximately 10% sits in the top ten. Source material: peripheral blood. The receptors stem from a human donor in a cohort sampled during active COVID-19. Each CDR3 is given without its conserved first and last residue. D genes are given only for firm matches.

>TRBJ1-1|TRBV18|.
ASSPNTGGTEAF
>TRBJ2-3|TRBV16|TRBD1
ASSQSRTGVFPDTQY
>TRBJ2-2|TRBV7-6|TRBD2
ASSPHERGAFGGELF
>TRBJ2-2|TRBV28|TRBD1
ASSSPPQGASTGELF
>TRBJ1-2|TRBV28|TRBD1
ASRLSDRVSYGYT
>TRBJ2-3|TRBV24-1|TRBD2
ATSEWGGISTDTQY
>TRBJ2-7|TRBV7-9|TRBD1
ASSPRVGGHEQY
>TRBJ1-6|TRBV18|TRBD1
ASSRDRGTRSYNSPLH
>TRBJ2-7|TRBV10-3|.
AISELASPSYEQY
>TRBJ1-2|TRBV7-9|TRBD1
ASSLRRQGGDGYT
>TRBJ2-1|TRBV27|.
ASSSQTGDEQF
>TRBJ2-5|TRBV9|TRBD1
ASSRQGAATQY
>TRBJ1-1|TRBV4-1|.
ASSQSGVTEAF
>TRBJ2-1|TRBV2|TRBD2
ASRGPGGSYNEQF
>TRBJ2-3|TRBV6-6|TRBD2
ASKRGRTDTQY
>TRBJ2-7|TRBV6-5|.
ASSYQAGTEQY
>TRBJ2-7|TRBV10-3|.
AISGGEVGYEQY
>TRBJ2-7|TRBV19|TRBD1
ASSGGQGTYEQY
>TRBJ2-5|TRBV28|.
ASSFLGRAQETQY
>TRBJ2-7|TRBV9|TRBD2
ASSPRLAGSYEQY
>TRBJ2-5|TRBV4-2|TRBD2
ASRAGGGEETQY
>TRBJ1-2|TRBV21-1|.
ASSKGETGWSVGYT
>TRBJ2-7|TRBV18|.
ASSGRGEQY
>TRBJ2-1|TRBV6-2/TRBV6-3|TRBD1
ASSRGGQGGNEQF
>TRBJ1-5|TRBV27|.
ASSRSGGNQPQH
>TRBJ2-1|TRBV25-1|TRBD1
ASSGQGRVYNEQF
>TRBJ2-3|TRBV29-1|TRBD2
SALLAGGGMSTDTQY
>TRBJ2-5|TRBV4-2|TRBD2
ASSQGLARTQETQY
>TRBJ2-3|TRBV7-2|TRBD2
ASSFGLAGGADTQY
>TRBJ2-7|TRBV29-1|.
SVPRDGEEDEQY
>TRBJ2-1|TRBV5-1|TRBD2
ASSPGSLAGDNEQF
>TRBJ2-5|TRBV9|TRBD2
ASSVRTSGGGEETQY
>TRBJ2-3|TRBV15|TRBD2
ATSRGLLAGESDTQY
>TRBJ2-5|TRBV9|TRBD2
ASSPLPYLGRGETQY
>TRBJ2-7|TRBV5-5|.
ASSYAPLDSYEQY
>TRBJ1-4|TRBV28|.
ASRVWPNEKLF
>TRBJ2-3|TRBV14|TRBD2
ASSHGTSLRDTQY
>TRBJ2-6|TRBV3-1/TRBV3-2|TRBD2
ASSQERGVGGANVLT
>TRBJ2-2|TRBV19|TRBD2
ASSIASGSTGELF
>TRBJ1-5|TRBV4-1|TRBD1
ASRKGAGQPQH
>TRBJ2-7|TRBV30|TRBD1
AWSPGQGYHEQY
>TRBJ1-2|TRBV6-5|.
ASSYVQGHGYT
>TRBJ2-7|TRBV27|.
ASSLSAYSSLNEQY
>TRBJ2-4|TRBV18|TRBD1
ASSLVGGTGGQNIQY
>TRBJ2-7|TRBV19|TRBD2
ASRPHGGLAYEQY
>TRBJ2-1|TRBV11-3|.
ASSLDAGNEQF
>TRBJ1-2|TRBV6-5|.
ASSSRTAINYGYT
>TRBJ1-4|TRBV7-9|TRBD1
ASSLGQGARTNEKLF
>TRBJ2-1|TRBV7-3|TRBD2
ASSLGTSGPEQF
>TRBJ2-7|TRBV27|TRBD1
ASSIQGQGNVEQY
>TRBJ2-3|TRBV7-3|TRBD2
ASSLSAGGPSTDTQY
>TRBJ1-1|TRBV19|.
ASSMVLGGTEAF
>TRBJ1-4|TRBV2|TRBD1
ASGVGQGRDNEKLF